This TCR beta chain was observed in a study of blood T cell repertoires in COVID-19. Study information: Sample material is recorded as cDNA or gDNA derived from T cells, B-cell-depleted T cells, or PBMCs.

Clones were read by immunoSEQ multiplex PCR, and TCRdb kept only the in-frame ones, dropping some. This repertoire shows around 250,000 clones, more than 70% found once; its top ten account for more than 1%. CDR3 size: 15 residues. V was trimmed by 1 base and J by 3 bases, leaving 12 bases between them. The germline CDR1 and CDR2 sequences are SGHDN and FVKESK. All enrollees were roughly 18 to 90 years old and from approximately 25 US areas. The receptor comes from a woman aged 40 to 50 with acute COVID-19. This chain uses TRBV14 with TRBJ1-1; D uncertain. The sample consisted of PBMCs or T cells enriched from blood (not recorded which). DNA of the CDR3: TGTGCCAGCAGCCAAGGGGCTGCCACCTACACTGAAGCTTTCTTT. It encodes CASSQGAATYTEAFF.